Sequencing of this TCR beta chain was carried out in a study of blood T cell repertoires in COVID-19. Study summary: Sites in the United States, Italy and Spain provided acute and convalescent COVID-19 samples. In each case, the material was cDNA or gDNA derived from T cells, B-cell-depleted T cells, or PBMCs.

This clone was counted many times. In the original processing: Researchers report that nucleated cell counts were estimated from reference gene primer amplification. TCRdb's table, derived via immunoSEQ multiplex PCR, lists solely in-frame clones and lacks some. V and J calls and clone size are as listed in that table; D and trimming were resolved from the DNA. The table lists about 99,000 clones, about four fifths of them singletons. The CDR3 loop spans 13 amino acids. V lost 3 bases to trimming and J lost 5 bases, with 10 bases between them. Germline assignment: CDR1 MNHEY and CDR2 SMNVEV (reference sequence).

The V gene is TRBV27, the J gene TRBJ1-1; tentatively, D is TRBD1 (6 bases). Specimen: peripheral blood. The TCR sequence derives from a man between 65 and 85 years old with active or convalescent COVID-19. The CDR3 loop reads CASSFQGMTEAFF. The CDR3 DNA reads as TGTGCCAGCAGTTTTCAGGGGATGACTGAAGCTTTCTTT.